Shown below are 17 T cell receptor beta chains from a single sample sequenced in a study of cytomegalovirus exposure and HLA in healthy donors. This PCR relied on a set of 60 Vbeta primers and 13 Jbeta primers. This table comes from immunoSEQ multiplex PCR, and its TCRdb copy is limited to in-frame clones, with some not included. The sample includes around 130,000 clones, less than 85% of them seen just once. Specimen: PBMCs. These receptor sequences come from a male donor in good health and CMV-seronegative.

A note on this clone: This CDR3 is also generated by other DNA sequences in the sample. This chain uses TRBV7-2 with TRBJ2-7; 10 nucleotides align to TRBD1. Germline CDR1 SGHTA, CDR2 FQGNSA. This CDR3 is 15 amino acids long. J gave up 1 base and V 5 bases, and 5 bases lay outside the gene matches. The chain's CDR3 is CASSRLGQGSYEQYF. The CDR3 region has the DNA TGTGCCAGCAGCCGCCTGGGACAGGGGTCCTACGAGCAGTACTTC. The variable domain in full, with the rest retrieved from reference TRBV7-2 and TRBJ2-7, is GAGVSQSPSNKVTEKGKDVELRCDPISGHTALYWYRQSLGQGLEFLIYFQGNSAPDKSGLPSDRFSAERTGGSVSTLTIQRTQQEDSAVYLCASSRLGQGSYEQYFGPGTRLTVT.

The genes are TRBV30 and TRBJ1-2; D unclear. V was pared by 5 bases and J by 2 bases, with 9 bases between. Germline V gene sequence: CDR1 GTSNPN, CDR2 SVGIG (reference sequence). This CDR3 has 12 amino acids. The CDR3: CAWATVNYGYTF. The DNA for the CDR3 is TGTGCCTGGGCAACAGTAAACTATGGCTACACCTTC.

V gene TRBV19 combines with J gene TRBJ2-4; a weak D match, TRBD1 (6 bases). Germline CDR1 reads LNHDA; CDR2 reads SQIVND (reference sequence). Trimming pared 6 bases from V and 5 bases from J, leaving 14 bases between. This CDR3 has 14 amino acids. The DNA of the CDR3 is TGTGCCAGTAGCTCAGGGGAAAGCCAAAACATTCAGTACTTC. Translated: CASSSGESQNIQYF.

V and J are TRBV2 and TRBJ1-1, with 7 nucleotides matching TRBD1. CDR1 is SNHLY and CDR2 is FYNNEI in the germline V gene. CDR3 length: 13 residues. The V gene end was trimmed by 4 bases and the J gene end by 3 bases; junction bases not matched to a gene: 2. CDR3 sequence reads: CASSAQGDTEAFF. CDR3 nucleotide sequence: TGTGCCAGCAGTGCCCAGGGGGACACTGAAGCTTTCTTT.

The rearrangement joins TRBV10-3 to TRBJ2-1; TRBD2 agrees at 11 bases. The CDR3 sequence is 16 residues long. Germline loops: CDR1 ENHRY, CDR2 SYGVKD. V was clipped by 6 bases and J by 7 bases; unmatched bases: 11. The CDR3 is CAIRTTSGSSGNEQFF. Here the CDR3 DNA reads TGTGCCATCAGGACTACTAGCGGGAGTTCTGGGAATGAGCAGTTCTTC.

This clone showed up just a few times. One end of the junction varies from germline; a read error may be responsible. This chain uses TRBV7-2 with TRBJ2-6; possibly TRBD1 for D (7 bases). This CDR3 spans 15 amino acids. Germline V gene lookup returns CDR1 SGHTA and CDR2 FQGNSA. CDR3 in DNA: TGTGCCAGCAGAAAACAGGGGACTGGGGCCAACGGCCTGACTTTC. Protein product: CASRKQGTGANGLTF.

The chain couples TRBV19 to TRBJ1-1; D not certain. The germline V gene encodes CDR1 LNHDA and CDR2 SQIVND (reference sequence). Trimming shortened V by 2 bases and J by 12 bases, and 10 bases separated the two germline ends. This CDR3 has 11 amino acids. For the CDR3, the DNA is TGTGCCAGTAGTATACGGAGTCTTTCTTTCTTT. Amino acids: CASSIRSLSFF.

This clone was seen once. The rearrangement joins TRBV7-6 to TRBJ2-1, with D tentatively TRBD2 (6 bases). Per the germline V gene, CDR1 is SGHVS and CDR2 is FNYEAQ. V was shortened by 2 bases and J by 0 bases, with 14 bases between the two germline ends. This CDR3 region has 17 residues. The CDR3 loop is CASSLMGLLSSYNEQFF. The CDR3 DNA sequence: TGTGCCAGCAGCTTAATGGGACTTCTTAGCTCCTACAATGAGCAGTTCTTC.

The CDR3 DNA is TGCGCCAGCAGCTCGACAGGGCCGGAGACCCAGTACTTC. Residues: CASSSTGPETQYF. V usage is TRBV5-1 and J usage is TRBJ2-5, with TRBD1 matching 7 bases. From germline, CDR1 is SGHRS and CDR2 YFSETQ. This CDR3 is 13 amino acids long. V trimming: 3 bases; J trimming: 5 bases; junction bases outside the gene matches: 4.

This rearrangement joins TRBV6-5 to TRBJ2-5, with 8 nucleotides matching TRBD1. Germline CDR1 and CDR2: MNHEY and SVGAGI. J was trimmed by 0 bases and V by 6 bases; bases with no gene match: 3. The CDR3 consists of 14 residues. In nucleotides, the CDR3 is TGTGCCAGCAGGTCAGGGGGCGACCAAGAGACCCAGTACTTC. It translates to CASRSGGDQETQYF.

This clone came up once. This chain uses TRBV2 with TRBJ1-2; D unclear. Germline CDR1 is SNHLY and CDR2 is FYNNEI. This CDR3 is built from 12 residues. V lost 3 bases and J lost 2, with 4 bases in between. The CDR3 DNA reads TGTGCCAGCAGTGACAGAAACTATGGCTACACCTTC. Amino acids: CASSDRNYGYTF.

The chain is built from TRBV6-4 and TRBJ2-1; no reliable D call. Between the trimmed V and J ends, which lost 2 bases and 6 bases, there was a span of 11 bases. The CDR3 covers 14 residues. The germline V gene has CDR1 MRHNA and CDR2 SNTAGT. The CDR3 DNA reads as TGTGCCAGCAGTGACGAGTGGCAGGTCAATGAGCAGTTCTTC. It codes for CASSDEWQVNEQFF.

V and J are TRBV7-2 and TRBJ1-2; D unresolved. Germline-derived CDR1 and CDR2 are SGHTA and FQGNSA. CDR3 size: 12 residues. Between the trimmed V and J ends, which lost 3 bases and 0 bases, there was a span of 2 bases. For the CDR3, the DNA is TGTGCCAGCAGCTTCTCTAACTATGGCTACACCTTC. Translation: CASSFSNYGYTF.

This clone has just a few counts. The gene calls are TRBV6-4 and TRBJ2-5, with 7 bases aligning to TRBD2. The J call may be mistaken, given a closer DNA end match to TRBJ2-7. This CDR3 region has 15 residues. CDR1 and CDR2 from the germline V gene are MRHNA and SNTAGT. The CDR3 coding sequence is TGTGCCAGCAGCCCAGAGGCAGCGGGAAGCAACGAGCAGTACTTC. Translation gives CASSPEAAGSNEQYF.

This clone came up a few times. The chain recombines TRBV4-1 with TRBJ2-3; TRBD2 agrees at 10 bases. V lost 4 bases to trimming and J lost 5 bases; unmatched junction nucleotides: 9. The CDR3 length is 16 residues. In germline, CDR1 is MGHRA, CDR2 YSYEKL. CDR3 in amino acids: CASSRLAGGRGDTQYF. The CDR3 DNA follows: TGCGCCAGCAGCCGCTTAGCGGGGGGTCGAGGAGATACGCAGTATTTT.

This clone was observed a single time. This chain links TRBV29-1 with TRBJ2-1; D uncertain. In germline, CDR1 is SQVTM, CDR2 ANQGSEA. This CDR3 contains 13 residues. The V end was cut by 4 bases, the J end by 3 bases, with 10 bases between. The DNA of the CDR3 is TGCAGCGTTGGTGGGCAAGACTACAATGAGCAGTTCTTC. This translates into CSVGGQDYNEQFF.

CDR3 DNA sequence: TGTGCCAGTAGTATCGGGAGGGACCTTGAAGCTTTCTTT. This gives the protein CASSIGRDLEAFF. The chain uses TRBV19 and TRBJ1-1; weak D call: TRBD1 (5 bases). Germline V gene data show CDR1 as LNHDA and CDR2 as SQIVND (reference sequence). The V and J ends lost 3 bases and 7 bases respectively, with 12 bases between them. CDR3 length equals 13 residues. Complete variable domain (other parts from reference TRBV19 and TRBJ1-1): DGGITQSPKYLFRKEGQNVTLSCEQNLNHDAMYWYRQDPGQGLRLIYYSQIVNDFQKGDIAEGYSVSREKKESFPLTVTSAQKNPTAFYLCASSIGRDLEAFFGQGTRLTVV.